The 27 T cell receptor beta chains presented below share a single source sample, sequenced in a study of T cell repertoires in cytomegalovirus infection. TCRdb re-analysed the reads in MiXCR, keeping a single row per CDR3 protein. Here the sample spans some 940,000 distinct CDR3 sequences, around 29% being singletons. No antigens are known for them. The source material was cultured CD8+ T cells from PBMCs, sampled from culture after CMV antigen stimulation. The receptors stem from a human donor in good health (CMV status not recorded). Some clones in this sample may be carry-over from other donors' samples.

The chain links TRBV19 to TRBJ1-1; unclear D gene. V was shortened by 8 bases and J by 3 bases, with 4 bases between the two germline ends. The CDR3 runs to 10 residues. Germline CDR1 is LNHDA and CDR2 is SQIVND (reference sequence). CDR3 bases: TGTGCCAGTGCGGACACTGAAGCTTTCTTT. Its translation: CASADTEAFF.

The chain has TRBV10-3 and TRBJ2-1; D is unresolved. The germline V and J ends were trimmed by 0 bases and 8 bases, with 8 bases remaining between them. This CDR3 comprises 13 residues. Germline CDR1 reads ENHRY; CDR2 reads SYGVKD. The CDR3 DNA sequence: TGTGCCATCAGTGAGTCCCCTTGGGATGAGCAGTTCTTC. It encodes CAISESPWDEQFF.

The sample holds a few counts of this clonotype. This rearrangement joins TRBV7-9 to TRBJ2-5; the D is unclear. This CDR3 spans 13 amino acids. Germline CDR1 SEHNR, CDR2 FQNEAQ (reference sequence). V lost 4 bases to trimming and J lost 3 bases, with 9 bases between them. The CDR3 loop reads CASSSGPKETQYF. The CDR3 DNA sequence: TGTGCCAGCAGCTCAGGACCAAAAGAGACCCAGTACTTC.

This clonotype was found many times. J is TRBJ2-4 and V is TRBV4-1; D assignment may be TRBD1 or TRBD2 (5 bases each). The CDR3 contains 15 residues. CDR1 and CDR2 from the germline V gene are MGHRA and YSYEKL. With 6 bases removed from V and 4 bases from J, the gap between germline ends came to 16 bases. The CDR3 loop reads CASRKERDLKNIQYF. The CDR3 nucleotides read TGCGCCAGCAGGAAGGAACGGGACCTAAAAAACATTCAGTACTTC.

The CDR3 protein is CSASYGTAAYEQYF. DNA of the CDR3: TGCAGTGCTAGTTACGGGACAGCAGCCTACGAGCAGTACTTC. The chain links TRBV20-1 to TRBJ2-7, with TRBD1 identical over 7 bases. The germline V gene has CDR1 DFQATT and CDR2 SNEGSKA (reference sequence). Trimming at V came to 3 bases and at J to 2 bases, leaving 7 bases not matched to a gene. The CDR3 covers 14 residues.

This clonotype was counted ten times or more. This sequence joins TRBV12-3 or TRBV12-4 and TRBJ1-5; D perhaps matches TRBD1 (6 bases). Deletions cut 6 bases from V and 3 bases from J, with 12 bases between. This CDR3 contains 14 residues. CDR3 amino acids: CASSTGQYNQPQHF. As DNA, the CDR3 is TGTGCCAGCAGCACAGGACAGTACAATCAGCCCCAGCATTTT.

The gene calls are TRBV6-5 and TRBJ2-7; TRBD2 is a possible D gene (7 bases). The germline gives CDR1 MNHEY, CDR2 SVGAGI. This CDR3 region has 15 residues. Trimming cost V 2 bases and J 6 bases, with 17 bases left between them. CDR3 in DNA: TGTGCCAGCAGTTACGGGAGGGCGGGGGCCGGCGAGCAGTACGTC. As protein: CASSYGRAGAGEQYV.

V usage is TRBV5-5 and J usage is TRBJ2-1; 7 bases are a match to TRBD2. The CDR3 covers 16 residues. Germline V CDR1 and CDR2: SGHKS, YYEKEE (reference sequence). With 3 bases clipped from V and 5 bases from J, the junction kept 11 bases outside the gene matches. CDR3 DNA: TGTGCCAGCAGCTCGCGGGGTAGCGGGCCTGACAATGAGCAGTTCTTC. This gives the protein CASSSRGSGPDNEQFF. Supplemented by reference TRBV5-5 and TRBJ2-1, the full variable domain reads DAGVTQSPTHLIKTRGQQVTLRCSPISGHKSVSWYQQVLGQGPQFIFQYYEKEERGRGNFPDRFSARQFPNYSSELNVNALLLGDSALYLCASSSRGSGPDNEQFFGPGTRLTVL.

This clonotype occurred a few times. The chain uses TRBV7-2 and TRBJ2-3; perhaps D is TRBD1 or TRBD2 (5 bases each). This CDR3 has 17 residues. Germline CDR1 reads SGHTA; CDR2 reads FQGNSA. The V end lost 3 bases, the J end lost 2 bases, and 18 bases lay between the germline ends. CDR3 amino acids: CASSLGVRGQPTDTQYF. CDR3 in DNA: TGTGCCAGCAGCTTGGGGGTAAGGGGTCAACCCACAGATACGCAGTATTTT.

The chain uses TRBV19 and TRBJ2-5, with 8 bases lining up with TRBD2. The CDR3 is 16 amino acids. Germline assignment: CDR1 LNHDA and CDR2 SQIVND (reference sequence). J gave up 2 bases and V 1 base, and 6 bases lay outside the gene matches. The CDR3 DNA reads as TGTGCCAGTAGTATAGGGTTAGCGGGGACTCAAGAGACCCAGTACTTC. Translated, it gives CASSIGLAGTQETQYF.

This clonotype was seen only a few times. The rearrangement joins TRBV7-6 to TRBJ2-5, with D unclear. V lost 5 bases and J lost 2, with 15 bases in between. CDR3 length: 15 amino acids. The germline CDR1 and CDR2 sequences are SGHVS and FNYEAQ. The CDR3 protein is CASSRWVVSQETQYF. DNA of the CDR3: TGTGCCAGCAGCCGTTGGGTCGTAAGTCAAGAGACCCAGTACTTC.

This clonotype was detected a few times. The gene calls are TRBV6-1 and TRBJ2-7, with 9 bases fitting TRBD2. Germline CDR1 MNHNS, CDR2 SASEGT. V dropped 6 bases and J dropped 2; count of bases not matched to a gene: 8. The CDR3 length is 15 residues. Written as DNA, the CDR3 is TGTGCCAGCAGAACCCGGGCGGGGGGGACCTACGAGCAGTACGTC. It encodes CASRTRAGGTYEQYV.

This clonotype was found a few times. V gene TRBV7-9 combines with J gene TRBJ2-7; 10 bases map to TRBD2. The CDR3 spans 17 residues. Germline lookup yields CDR1 SEHNR and CDR2 FQNEAQ (reference sequence). Unmatched junction bases numbered 10, after V lost 2 bases and J lost 3 bases. The CDR3 DNA follows: TGTGCCAGCAGCTTAAATCGTGTTCTAGCGGGAGACTACGAGCAGTACTTC. It encodes CASSLNRVLAGDYEQYF.

The rearrangement links TRBV5-4 to TRBJ1-6, with D unclear. This CDR3 region has 16 residues. The germline CDR1 and CDR2 sequences are SGHNT and YYREEE (reference sequence). Trimming took off 4 bases at V and 0 bases at J, with 11 bases between the two ends. CDR3 in DNA: TGTGCCAGCAGCGAAGGACTGATCTCCTATAATTCACCCCTCCACTTT. Amino acid sequence: CASSEGLISYNSPLHF. The full variable domain, rest sourced from reference TRBV5-4 and TRBJ1-6, is ETGVTQSPTHLIKTRGQQVTLRCSSQSGHNTVSWYQQALGQGPQFIFQYYREEENGRGNFPPRFSGLQFPNYSSELNVNALELDDSALYLCASSEGLISYNSPLHFGNGTRLTVT.

This clonotype was observed many times. The gene calls are TRBV7-2 and TRBJ2-1, with 9 bases fitting TRBD1. Germline V gene data show CDR1 as SGHTA and CDR2 as FQGNSA. The CDR3 contains 14 residues. J gave up 6 bases and V 5 bases, and 5 bases lay outside the gene matches. The CDR3 spells CASSIKGQGNEQFF. DNA of the CDR3: TGTGCCAGCAGCATAAAGGGACAGGGCAATGAGCAGTTCTTC.

For this clonotype: Since a much larger clone is just one base distant, this may be a read error. The gene calls are TRBV7-2 and TRBJ2-5, with D unresolved. The CDR3 runs to 14 residues. The V gene's germline CDR1 is SGHTA and CDR2 FQGNSA. The V end lost 1 base, the J end lost 9 bases, and 15 bases lay between the germline ends. The CDR3 sequence is CASSLDNEPIAQYF. In DNA, the CDR3 is TGTGCCAGCAGCTTAGACAACGAGCCGATCGCCCAGTACTTC.

This clonotype was recorded at least ten times. The chain recombines TRBV7-9 with TRBJ2-1, with D tentatively TRBD2 (5 bases). Trimming removed 1 base at V and 12 bases at J, with 19 bases between. Per germline, CDR1 SEHNR and CDR2 FQNEAQ (reference sequence). This CDR3 region has 15 residues. CDR3 residues: CASSLGAPSGWWQFF. CDR3 in DNA: TGTGCCAGCAGCTTAGGAGCACCGTCGGGGTGGTGGCAGTTCTTC.

This clonotype was seen a few times. The chain uses TRBV19 and TRBJ2-1; 7 nucleotides line up with TRBD1. CDR3 length: 16 amino acids. After removal of 5 bases from V and 5 bases from J, the junction contained 12 bases not matched to a gene. CDR1 and CDR2 (germline): LNHDA, SQIVND (reference sequence). Here the CDR3 DNA reads TGTGCCAGTAGTGCCTCCAACAGGGGCCCTCACAATGAGCAGTTCTTC. It specifies CASSASNRGPHNEQFF.

Only a few counts were recorded for this clonotype. The chain links TRBV5-7 to TRBJ1-5; maybe TRBD1 (5 bases). TRBV5-7 is reported as an ORF; its role is uncertain. The CDR3 is 15 residues long. V dropped 5 bases and J dropped 0 bases, with 12 bases sitting between them. CDR3 region: CASRPQVTSNQPQHF. The CDR3 coding sequence is TGTGCCAGCAGGCCACAGGTCACTAGCAATCAGCCCCAGCATTTT.

The V and J genes are TRBV6-2 or TRBV6-3 and TRBJ1-2; D unresolved. The CDR3 runs to 13 residues. V lost 8 bases and J lost 6, with 16 bases in between. Germline CDR1 MNHEY, CDR2 SVGEGT. The CDR3 is CASRTAEWDGYTF. The CDR3 DNA sequence: TGTGCCAGCCGCACGGCGGAGTGGGATGGCTACACCTTC.

Only a few counts were recorded for this clonotype. The chain couples TRBV7-9 to TRBJ2-7; D uncertain. V was clipped by 3 bases and J by 3 bases, with 9 bases between them. The germline V gene encodes CDR1 SEHNR and CDR2 FQNEAQ (reference sequence). The CDR3 is 13 amino acids. The CDR3 protein is CASSLNSLYEQYV. The DNA for the CDR3 is TGTGCCAGCAGCTTGAACAGTCTCTACGAGCAGTACGTC.

The chain combines TRBV5-1 with TRBJ2-1, with D perhaps given as TRBD1 or TRBD2 (5 bases each). Between the trimmed V and J ends, which lost 2 bases and 2 bases, there was a span of 14 bases. Germline-derived CDR1 and CDR2 are SGHRS and YFSETQ. The CDR3 is 16 amino acids. The CDR3 nucleotides read TGCGCCAGCAGCTTTCTCGGGGCAGGCCCCTACAATGAGCAGTTCTTC. This codes for CASSFLGAGPYNEQFF.

This clonotype was seen a handful of times. V gene TRBV28 combines with J gene TRBJ2-5; the match to TRBD2 covers 10 bases. Germline V gene data show CDR1 as MDHEN and CDR2 as SYDVKM. The CDR3 totals 14 residues. J lost 7 bases, V lost 5 bases, and 7 bases had no gene match. Written as DNA, the CDR3 is TGTGCCAGCAGTCCCTTAGCGGGGGGCCGGACCCAGTACTTC. This codes for CASSPLAGGRTQYF.

The chain couples TRBV6-5 to TRBJ2-2; D unresolved. Germline V gene sequence: CDR1 MNHEY, CDR2 SVGAGI. The CDR3 has 14 amino acids. Trimming shortened V by 0 bases and J by 6 bases, and 8 bases separated the two germline ends. The CDR3 DNA reads TGTGCCAGCAGTTACTCTACTGTAGCCGGGGAGCTGTTTTTT. Translation: CASSYSTVAGELFF.

At least ten counts were recorded for this clonotype. The chain recombines TRBV27 with TRBJ2-1, with 11 bases lining up with TRBD2. Germline V CDR1 and CDR2: MNHEY, SMNVEV (reference sequence). The trim removed 7 bases at V and 3 bases at J, leaving 5 bases unmatched. The CDR3 runs 15 residues. The CDR3 protein is CASTLSGGGYNEQFF. In DNA, the CDR3 is TGTGCCAGCACCCTTAGCGGGGGGGGCTACAATGAGCAGTTCTTC.

The chain uses TRBV25-1 and TRBJ2-1; D not resolved. The CDR3 extends over 14 amino acids. Germline V gene data show CDR1 as MGHDK and CDR2 as SYGVNS. Trimming took 3 bases from V and 6 from J, leaving 12 bases between them. This chain's CDR3 is CASSELEVLNEQFF. CDR3 coding DNA: TGTGCCAGCAGTGAGCTCGAGGTACTCAATGAGCAGTTCTTC.

This clonotype showed up many times. The chain has TRBV6-6 and TRBJ1-6; no clear D. CDR3 length equals 17 residues. V was pared by 2 bases and J by 4 bases, with 15 bases between. Germline V gene lookup returns CDR1 MNHNY and CDR2 SVGAGI (reference sequence). The CDR3 DNA reads TGTGCCAGCAGTTACCTCGTACCTACAGCATATAATTCACCCCTCCACTTT. This translates into CASSYLVPTAYNSPLHF.